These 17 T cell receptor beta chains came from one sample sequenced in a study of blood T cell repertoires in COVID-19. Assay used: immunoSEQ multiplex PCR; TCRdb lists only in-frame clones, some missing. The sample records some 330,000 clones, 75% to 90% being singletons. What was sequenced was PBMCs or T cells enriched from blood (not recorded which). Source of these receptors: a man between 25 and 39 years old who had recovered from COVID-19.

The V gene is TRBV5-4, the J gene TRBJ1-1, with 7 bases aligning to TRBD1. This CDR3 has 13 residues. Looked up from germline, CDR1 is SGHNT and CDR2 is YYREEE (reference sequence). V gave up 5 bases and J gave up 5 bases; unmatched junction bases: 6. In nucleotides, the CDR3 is TGTGCCAGCAGGGATACAGGGGTGACTGAAGCTTTCTTT. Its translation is CASRDTGVTEAFF.

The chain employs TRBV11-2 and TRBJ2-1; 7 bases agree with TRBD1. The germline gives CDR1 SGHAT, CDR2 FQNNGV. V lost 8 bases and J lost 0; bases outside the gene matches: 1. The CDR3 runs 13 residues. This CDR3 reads CASSGGSYNEQFF. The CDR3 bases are TGTGCCAGCTCAGGGGGCTCCTACAATGAGCAGTTCTTC.

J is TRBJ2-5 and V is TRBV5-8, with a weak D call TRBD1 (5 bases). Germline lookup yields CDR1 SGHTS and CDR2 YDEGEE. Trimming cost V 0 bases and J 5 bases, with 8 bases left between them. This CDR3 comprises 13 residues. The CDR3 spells CASSLEGLETQYF. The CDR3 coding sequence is TGTGCCAGCAGCTTGGAGGGGCTGGAGACCCAGTACTTC.

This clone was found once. CDR3 DNA: TGTGCCAGCAGTTTATCCATCTCCTACGAGCAGTACTTC. It codes for CASSLSISYEQYF. This chain uses TRBV27 with TRBJ2-7; the D is unclear. Trimming shortened V by 0 bases and J by 0 bases, and 3 bases separated the two germline ends. CDR3 length: 13 amino acids. Germline values: CDR1 MNHEY, CDR2 SMNVEV (reference sequence).

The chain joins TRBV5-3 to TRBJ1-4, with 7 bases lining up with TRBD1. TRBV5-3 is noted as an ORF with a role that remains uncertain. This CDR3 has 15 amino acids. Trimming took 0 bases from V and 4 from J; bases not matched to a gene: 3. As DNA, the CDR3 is TGTGCCAGAAGCTTGGCGGGACAGATTAATGAAAAACTGTTTTTT. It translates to CARSLAGQINEKLFF.

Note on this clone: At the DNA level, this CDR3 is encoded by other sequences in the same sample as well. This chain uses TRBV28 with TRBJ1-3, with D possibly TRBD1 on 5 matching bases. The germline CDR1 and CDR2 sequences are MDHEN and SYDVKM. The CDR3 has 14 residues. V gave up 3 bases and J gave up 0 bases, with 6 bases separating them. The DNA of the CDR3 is TGTGCCAGCAGTTTGGGGGGCTCTGGAAACACCATATATTTT. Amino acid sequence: CASSLGGSGNTIYF.

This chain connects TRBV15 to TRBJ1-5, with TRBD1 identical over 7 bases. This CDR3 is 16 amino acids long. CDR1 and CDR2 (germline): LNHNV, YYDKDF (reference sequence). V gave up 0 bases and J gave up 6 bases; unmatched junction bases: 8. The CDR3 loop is CATSRDPGQWTQPQHF. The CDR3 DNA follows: TGTGCCACCAGCAGAGATCCGGGACAGTGGACTCAGCCCCAGCATTTT.

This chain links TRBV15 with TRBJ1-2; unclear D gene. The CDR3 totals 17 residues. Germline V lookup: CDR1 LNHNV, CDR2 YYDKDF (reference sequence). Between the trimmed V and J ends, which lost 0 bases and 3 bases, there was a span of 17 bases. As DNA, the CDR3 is TGTGCCACCAGCAGAGATATGTTAAGCGGAGTACACTATGGCTACACCTTC. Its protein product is CATSRDMLSGVHYGYTF. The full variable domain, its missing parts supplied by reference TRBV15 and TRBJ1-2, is DAMVIQNPRYQVTQFGKPVTLSCSQTLNHNVMYWYQQKSSQAPKLLFHYYDKDFNNEADTPDNFQSRRPNTSFCFLDIRSPGLGDTAMYLCATSRDMLSGVHYGYTFGSGTRLTVV.

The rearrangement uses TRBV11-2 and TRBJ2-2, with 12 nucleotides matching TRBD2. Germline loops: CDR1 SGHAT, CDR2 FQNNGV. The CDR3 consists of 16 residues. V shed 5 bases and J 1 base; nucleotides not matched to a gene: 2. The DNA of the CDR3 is TGTGCCAGCAGCGTACTAGCGGGGGGGAACACCGGGGAGCTGTTTTTT. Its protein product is CASSVLAGGNTGELFF.

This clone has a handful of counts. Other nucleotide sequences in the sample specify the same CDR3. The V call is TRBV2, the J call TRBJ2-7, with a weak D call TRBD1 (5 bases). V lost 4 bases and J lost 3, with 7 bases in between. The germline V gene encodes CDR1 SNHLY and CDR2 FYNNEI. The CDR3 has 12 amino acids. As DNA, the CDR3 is TGTGCCAGCAGTGTGGGGCTCTACGAGCAGTACTTC. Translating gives CASSVGLYEQYF.

The CDR3 protein is CASSEIGGDGYTF. For the CDR3, the DNA is TGTGCCAGCAGTGAGATCGGGGGGGATGGCTACACCTTC. This chain uses TRBV25-1 with TRBJ1-2, with TRBD1 as a possible D gene (5 bases). Germline values: CDR1 MGHDK, CDR2 SYGVNS. The length of the CDR3 is 13 residues. Trimming pared 3 bases from V and 6 bases from J, leaving 11 bases between.

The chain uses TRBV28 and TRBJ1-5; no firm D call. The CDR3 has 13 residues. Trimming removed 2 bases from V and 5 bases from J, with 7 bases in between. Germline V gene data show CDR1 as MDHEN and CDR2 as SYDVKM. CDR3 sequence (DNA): TGTGCCAGCAGTTTAAGCCAAGATCAGCCCCAGCATTTT. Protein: CASSLSQDQPQHF. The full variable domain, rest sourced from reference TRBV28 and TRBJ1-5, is DVKVTQSSRYLVKRTGEKVFLECVQDMDHENMFWYRQDPGLGLRLIYFSYDVKMKEKGDIPEGYSVSREKKERFSLILESASTNQTSMYLCASSLSQDQPQHFGDGTRLSIL.

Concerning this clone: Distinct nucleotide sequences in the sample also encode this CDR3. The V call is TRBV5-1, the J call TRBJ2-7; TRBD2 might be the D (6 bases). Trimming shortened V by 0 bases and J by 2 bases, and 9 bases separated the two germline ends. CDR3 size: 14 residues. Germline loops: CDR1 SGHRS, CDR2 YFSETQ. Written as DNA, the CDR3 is TGCGCCAGCAGCTTGGGTAGCGGAACCTACGAGCAGTACTTC. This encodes CASSLGSGTYEQYF.

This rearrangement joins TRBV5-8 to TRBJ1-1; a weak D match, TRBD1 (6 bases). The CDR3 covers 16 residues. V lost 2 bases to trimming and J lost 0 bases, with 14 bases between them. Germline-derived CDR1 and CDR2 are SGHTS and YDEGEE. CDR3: CASSFRQDSLNTEAFF. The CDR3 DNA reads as TGTGCCAGCAGCTTCCGACAGGACTCGTTGAACACTGAAGCTTTCTTT.

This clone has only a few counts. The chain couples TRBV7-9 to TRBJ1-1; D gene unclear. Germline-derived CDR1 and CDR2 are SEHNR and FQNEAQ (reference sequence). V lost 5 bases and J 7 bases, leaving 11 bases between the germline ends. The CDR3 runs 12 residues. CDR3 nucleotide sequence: TGTGCCAGCAGCGATCAAGGAGTTGAAGCTTTCTTT. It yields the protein CASSDQGVEAFF.

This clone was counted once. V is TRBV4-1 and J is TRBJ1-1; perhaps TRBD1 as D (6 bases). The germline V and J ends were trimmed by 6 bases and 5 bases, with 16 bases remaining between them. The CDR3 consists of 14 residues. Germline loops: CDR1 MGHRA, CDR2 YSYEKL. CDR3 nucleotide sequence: TGCGCCAGCAGATACAGGGAATTGGGAACTGAAGCTTTCTTT. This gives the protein CASRYRELGTEAFF.

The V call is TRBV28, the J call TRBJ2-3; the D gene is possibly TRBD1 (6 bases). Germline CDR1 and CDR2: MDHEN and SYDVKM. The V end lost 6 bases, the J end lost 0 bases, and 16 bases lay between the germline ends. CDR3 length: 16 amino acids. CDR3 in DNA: TGTGCCAGCAGCTTGACAGGCAGCTTTAGCACAGATACGCAGTATTTT. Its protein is CASSLTGSFSTDTQYF.